This T cell receptor beta chain is drawn from a study of T-cell memory formation after mild COVID-19. 5'RACE primed from the constant segment yielded TCR alpha and TCR beta cDNA libraries bearing sample barcodes and UMIs. TCRdb passed the 5' RACE reads through MiXCR, listing each CDR3 protein once. The table records 300,000 or so distinct CDR3 sequences, about 15% of them present only once. This clonotype has a handful of counts. Trimming cost V 8 bases and J 6 bases; bases outside gene matches: 7. From germline, CDR1 is SNHLY and CDR2 FYNNEI. CDR3 length: 13 amino acids. This chain uses TRBV2 with TRBJ2-1, with TRBD1 matching over 7 bases. The source of this sequence is a young man who had mild COVID-19 (a few samples of this study predate the infection). Cell type and time point are not known. The specimen sequenced was PBMCs or a T cell subset sorted from them (not recorded which). This chain's CDR3 is CASLPGTVNEQFF. The DNA for the CDR3 is TGTGCCAGCTTACCAGGGACAGTCAATGAGCAGTTCTTC.